This TCR beta chain was captured by sequencing in a study of beta chain features in type 1 diabetes. This clone was counted only a few times. Antigen: not known. Of the isolated RNA, all was reverse transcribed, and so the sequenced material was expressed TCRB transcripts. Measured with immunoSEQ multiplex PCR; TCRdb has only the in-frame clones, and not every one. Found here are 860,000 or so clones, about a sixth of them singletons; the top ten hold about 0.02%. This CDR3 comprises 14 residues. V shed 1 base, J shed 5 bases, and the junction held 5 bases outside the gene matches. Germline CDR1 reads SGHDT; CDR2 reads YYEEEE. Findings and limits, study-wide: For type 1 diabetes patients, VDJ junctions showed fewer insertions and more deletions.

The collection from each donor was one heparinised blood draw averaging roughly 100 mL. This sequence joins TRBV5-6 and TRBJ2-5; 7 bases are a match to TRBD2. The specimen was naive CD4+ T cells from blood. The receptor was isolated from a young woman in good health. For the CDR3, the DNA is TGTGCCAGCAGCTTGCCAGGGAGGGTCGAGACCCAGTACTTC. It specifies CASSLPGRVETQYF.